This T cell receptor beta chain emerged from a study of T-cell memory formation after mild COVID-19. This clonotype was detected ten times or more. Antigen specificity is unknown. Losses at the gene ends were 4 bases for V and 4 bases for J; bases not matched to a gene: 2. Germline CDR1 is SGHVS and CDR2 is FNYEAQ. The CDR3 has 15 amino acids. Study conclusions and caveats: Several responding clones turned up in pre-infection memory, indicating that cross-reactive memory may have taken part.

TCRdb reanalysed the 5' RACE reads using MiXCR and keeps one entry per CDR3 protein. The table includes 200,000 to 250,000 distinct CDR3 sequences, 10% to 13% detected once. Sequencing was done on a sample of PBMCs or a T cell subset sorted from them (not recorded which). This TCR came from a man aged 18 to 29 who had mild COVID-19 (a few samples of this study predate the infection). Cell type and time point are not known. The chain links TRBV7-6 to TRBJ2-2, with 11 bases lining up with TRBD1. CDR3 nucleotide sequence: TGTGCCAGCAGCTCGGGACAGGGGGGCACCGGGGAGCTGTTTTTT. This codes for CASSSGQGGTGELFF.